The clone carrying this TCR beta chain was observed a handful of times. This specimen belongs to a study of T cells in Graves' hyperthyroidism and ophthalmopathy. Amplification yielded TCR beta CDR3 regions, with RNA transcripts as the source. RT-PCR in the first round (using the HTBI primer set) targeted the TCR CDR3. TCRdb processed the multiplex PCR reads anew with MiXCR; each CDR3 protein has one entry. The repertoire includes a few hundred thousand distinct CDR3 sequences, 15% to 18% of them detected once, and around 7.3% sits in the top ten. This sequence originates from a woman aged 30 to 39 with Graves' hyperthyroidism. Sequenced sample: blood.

The CDR3, as DNA: TGTGCCAGCAGCGAGAGGGGACAGACGAACACTGAAGCTTTCTTT. Protein: CASSERGQTNTEAFF. The rearrangement uses TRBV7-9 and TRBJ1-1; 7 positions match TRBD1. In germline, CDR1 is SEHNR, CDR2 FQNEAQ (reference sequence). This CDR3 has 15 residues. Losses at the gene ends were 5 bases for V and 1 base for J; bases not matched to a gene: 7.